One T cell receptor (beta chain) is described in this entry. Its ends do not fully match the called genes, so a read error is possible. The PCR ran on 60 Vbeta and 13 Jbeta primers. The method was immunoSEQ multiplex PCR; TCRdb's version includes in-frame clones alone and lacks a portion of them. The data contain more than 95,000 clones, 81% of them singletons. As for the donors, each was a healthy bone marrow donor. This entry belongs to a study of cytomegalovirus exposure and HLA in healthy donors. About the study: Out of 398 genotyped donors, about 80% belonged to the Caucasian-associated ancestry cluster.

CDR1 is SGHNT, CDR2 YYREEE, per germline (reference sequence). CDR3 size: 15 residues. Material: PBMCs. This receptor was taken from a woman aged 25 to 39 in good health and CMV-seronegative. This chain uses TRBV5-4 with TRBJ2-7; 10 positions match TRBD2. The CDR3 DNA reads TGTGCCGGCAGCTGGGCCCCTAGCGGGAGCTACGAGCAGTACTTC. It is translated as CAGSWAPSGSYEQYF. The full variable domain, in which reference TRBV5-4 and TRBJ2-7 provide the parts outside the CDR3, is ETGVTQSPTHLIKTRGQQVTLRCSSQSGHNTVSWYQQALGQGPQFIFQYYREEENGRGNFPPRFSGLQFPNYSSELNVNALELDDSALYLCAGSWAPSGSYEQYFGPGTRLTVT.